The 25 T cell receptor beta chains reported below all come from one sample, sequenced in a study of T cell responses to AZD1222 COVID-19 vaccine. Clones were sequenced by immunoSEQ multiplex PCR, and TCRdb holds only the in-frame ones, with some missing. In the table there are about 130,000 clones, 88% of which are singletons. Material: peripheral blood, obtained on day 0 of AZD1222 vaccination. The receptors were gathered from an adult in good health.

The V gene is TRBV19, the J gene TRBJ2-2; 8 positions match TRBD1. V lost 3 bases to trimming and J lost 6 bases; unmatched junction nucleotides: 9. Germline lookup yields CDR1 LNHDA and CDR2 SQIVND (reference sequence). The length of the CDR3 is 16 residues. DNA of the CDR3: TGTGCCAGTAGTATCTGGACAGGGAGTCGGGCCGGGGAGCTGTTTTTT. Translation: CASSIWTGSRAGELFF.

V and J are TRBV7-9 and TRBJ2-1; D gene unclear. The CDR3 is made up of 12 amino acids. With 4 bases removed from V and 5 bases from J, the gap between germline ends came to 6 bases. CDR1 and CDR2 from the germline V gene are SEHNR and FQNEAQ (reference sequence). The CDR3 reads CASSSINNEQFF. The CDR3 nucleotides read TGTGCCAGCAGCTCGATTAACAATGAGCAGTTCTTC.

The gene calls are TRBV4-1 and TRBJ1-2, with unresolved D. The CDR3 spans 14 residues. V lost 0 bases and J 3 bases, leaving 8 bases between the germline ends. Germline V gives CDR1 MGHRA, CDR2 YSYEKL. The CDR3 sequence: CASSQDDGYYGYTF. CDR3 nucleotides: TGCGCCAGCAGCCAAGATGACGGATACTATGGCTACACCTTC.

The rearrangement joins TRBV3-1 (or the pseudogene TRBV3-2) to TRBJ1-5; D is unresolved. Germline CDR1 is LGHDT and CDR2 is YNNKEL (reference sequence). The CDR3 has 15 amino acids. Trimming cost V 1 base and J 1 base, with 8 bases left between them. CDR3 nucleotide sequence: TGTGCCAGCAGCCAAGCGGGTAGCAGCAATCAGCCCCAGCATTTT. The encoded protein is CASSQAGSSNQPQHF.

This clone was counted once. The rearrangement links TRBV5-1 to TRBJ2-5; D is undetermined. The CDR3 loop spans 14 amino acids. Germline V gene data show CDR1 as SGHRS and CDR2 as YFSETQ. V was cut by 0 bases and J by 0 bases, with 6 bases left in between. The CDR3 region is CASSLGLNQETQYF. CDR3 bases: TGCGCCAGCAGCTTGGGACTGAACCAAGAGACCCAGTACTTC. The variable domain in full, completed from reference TRBV5-1 and TRBJ2-5, reads KAGVTQTPRYLIKTRGQQVTLSCSPISGHRSVSWYQQTPGQGLQFLFEYFSETQRNKGNFPGRFSGRQFSNSRSEMNVSTLELGDSALYLCASSLGLNQETQYFGPGTRLLVL.

A remark on this clone: Distinct nucleotide sequences in the sample also encode this CDR3. V gene TRBV20-1 combines with J gene TRBJ1-5; D ambiguous. Per germline, CDR1 DFQATT and CDR2 SNEGSKA (reference sequence). V was clipped by 4 bases and J by 1 base, with 2 bases between them. The CDR3 totals 11 residues. DNA of the CDR3: TGCAGTGCTACAAGCAATCAGCCCCAGCATTTT. Its protein product is CSATSNQPQHF.

This clone occurred a few times. V and J are TRBV5-1 and TRBJ1-6; a weak D match, TRBD1 (6 bases). The CDR3 is 16 residues long. The germline CDR1 and CDR2 sequences are SGHRS and YFSETQ. The V end lost 3 bases, the J end lost 5 bases, and 15 bases lay between the germline ends. The CDR3 spells CASSSQGGGDNSPLHF. CDR3 coding DNA: TGCGCCAGCAGCTCGCAGGGTGGGGGCGATAATTCACCCCTCCACTTT. Filled out from reference TRBV5-1 and TRBJ1-6, the complete variable domain reads KAGVTQTPRYLIKTRGQQVTLSCSPISGHRSVSWYQQTPGQGLQFLFEYFSETQRNKGNFPGRFSGRQFSNSRSEMNVSTLELGDSALYLCASSSQGGGDNSPLHFGNGTRLTVT.

V is TRBV7-9 and J is TRBJ1-1; D is undetermined. V lost 1 base to trimming and J lost 1 base, with 10 bases between them. The germline V gene encodes CDR1 SEHNR and CDR2 FQNEAQ (reference sequence). There are 15 residues in the CDR3. Here the CDR3 DNA reads TGTGCCAGCAGCTTAGGTGGGCATAAGAACACTGAAGCTTTCTTT. Its translation: CASSLGGHKNTEAFF.

The chain couples TRBV10-3 to TRBJ2-2; 8 bases match TRBD1. Germline V lookup: CDR1 ENHRY, CDR2 SYGVKD. The CDR3 spans 14 residues. The V segment lost 6 bases and the J segment 1 base; nucleotides outside the gene matches: 1. DNA of the CDR3: TGTGCCATCAGGGGGACAGGGAACACCGGGGAGCTGTTTTTT. Amino acid sequence: CAIRGTGNTGELFF.

This clone showed up just once. V and J are TRBV29-1 and TRBJ1-2; D ambiguous. The CDR3 runs to 12 residues. Germline V gene lookup returns CDR1 SQVTM and CDR2 ANQGSEA. The V end lost 7 bases, the J end lost 5 bases, and 14 bases lay between the germline ends. CDR3 coding DNA: TGCAGCGGATTGCTATATAAGTATGGCTACACCTTC. This sequence encodes CSGLLYKYGYTF. Drawing the rest from reference TRBV29-1 and TRBJ1-2, the complete variable domain is SAVISQKPSRDICQRGTSLTIQCQVDSQVTMMFWYRQQPGQSLTLIATANQGSEATYESGFVIDKFPISRPNLTFSTLTVSNMSPEDSSIYLCSGLLYKYGYTFGSGTRLTVV.

This clone was picked up a small number of times. The rearrangement uses TRBV7-2 and TRBJ2-4; D is uncertain. This CDR3 region has 14 residues. Trimming removed 5 bases from V and 7 bases from J, with 15 bases in between. Germline CDR1 SGHTA, CDR2 FQGNSA. CDR3 residues: CASSPTFRSNIQYF. The CDR3 DNA follows: TGTGCCAGCAGCCCGACATTCAGGTCGAACATTCAGTACTTC.

In DNA, the CDR3 is TGTGCCAGCAGCCTACAGGTTAACTCTGGGGCCAACGTCCTGACTTTC. Protein: CASSLQVNSGANVLTF. V and J are TRBV5-8 and TRBJ2-6; D is possibly TRBD1 (5 bases). Germline values: CDR1 SGHTS, CDR2 YDEGEE. The CDR3 is 16 residues long. The V end was cut by 4 bases, the J end by 0 bases, with 11 bases between.

The chain couples TRBV5-1 to TRBJ2-7, with D maybe TRBD1 (5 bases). The CDR3 length is 14 residues. The V and J ends lost 6 bases and 3 bases respectively, with 16 bases between them. Germline CDR1 reads SGHRS; CDR2 reads YFSETQ. Written as DNA, the CDR3 is TGCGCCAGCACCACCTCCGGGCAGGGCTACGAGCAGTACTTC. Its protein product is CASTTSGQGYEQYF.

In this sample, this clone turned up once. The genes are TRBV5-5 and TRBJ2-2; maybe TRBD2 (5 bases). The V end lost 4 bases, the J end lost 4 bases, and 14 bases lay between the germline ends. The CDR3 is made up of 15 amino acids. The V gene's germline CDR1 is SGHKS and CDR2 YYEKEE (reference sequence). The DNA for the CDR3 is TGTGCCAGCAGCACTCGGAGGTACGGCACCGGGGAGCTGTTTTTT. This codes for CASSTRRYGTGELFF.

The chain links TRBV29-1 to TRBJ1-4; D ambiguous. With 6 bases removed from V and 3 bases from J, the gap between germline ends came to 8 bases. The CDR3 loop spans 12 amino acids. Looked up from germline, CDR1 is SQVTM and CDR2 is ANQGSEA. CDR3 sequence: CSVRVANEKLFF. The CDR3 DNA follows: TGCAGCGTAAGGGTAGCTAATGAAAAACTGTTTTTT.

The chain is built from TRBV28 and TRBJ2-2; TRBD1 agrees at 9 bases. This CDR3 has 16 residues. Trimming cost V 6 bases and J 4 bases; bases outside gene matches: 9. Germline CDR1 reads MDHEN; CDR2 reads SYDVKM. CDR3 DNA: TGTGCCAGCAGGTCACAGGGGGCGCGGGGCACCGGGGAGCTGTTTTTT. Its translation is CASRSQGARGTGELFF.

The chain has TRBV6-5 and TRBJ1-6; TRBD1 aligns across 11 bases. The ends lost 2 bases at V and 10 bases at J; junction bases unmatched: 4. The V gene's germline CDR1 is MNHEY and CDR2 SVGAGI. This CDR3 is built from 15 residues. CDR3 sequence reads: CASSYRDRGISPLHF. Here the CDR3 DNA reads TGTGCCAGCAGTTACCGGGACAGGGGGATCTCACCCCTCCACTTT.

This chain links TRBV7-2 with TRBJ2-1; no clear D gene. Trimming left V 1 base short and J 0 bases short, with 7 bases between. Germline V gene sequence: CDR1 SGHTA, CDR2 FQGNSA. This CDR3 is 15 amino acids long. CDR3 nucleotides: TGTGCCAGCAGCTTAGGGTTCAGCTCCTACAATGAGCAGTTCTTC. As protein: CASSLGFSSYNEQFF. Based on the CDR3 plus reference TRBV7-2 and TRBJ2-1, the full variable domain is GAGVSQSPSNKVTEKGKDVELRCDPISGHTALYWYRQSLGQGLEFLIYFQGNSAPDKSGLPSDRFSAERTGGSVSTLTIQRTQQEDSAVYLCASSLGFSSYNEQFFGPGTRLTVL.

This clone was seen just once. The chain links TRBV28 to TRBJ1-1; D call uncertain. The CDR3 extends over 13 amino acids. Trimming took 3 bases from V and 2 from J, leaving 7 bases between them. Germline lookup yields CDR1 MDHEN and CDR2 SYDVKM. The CDR3 protein is CASSLYINTEAFF. CDR3 coding DNA: TGTGCCAGCAGTTTGTACATCAACACTGAAGCTTTCTTT.

The rearrangement joins TRBV28 to TRBJ1-5, with D possibly matching TRBD1 (5 bases). V dropped 4 bases and J dropped 6 bases, with 16 bases sitting between them. Per the germline V gene, CDR1 is MDHEN and CDR2 is SYDVKM. CDR3 length: 15 residues. Here the CDR3 reads CASSWGDSFTQPQHF. Written as DNA, the CDR3 is TGTGCCAGCAGTTGGGGTGACAGTTTTACTCAGCCCCAGCATTTT.

The J gene is TRBJ1-2, the V gene TRBV7-9; D gene ambiguous. CDR1 and CDR2 from the germline V gene are SEHNR and FQNEAQ (reference sequence). CDR3 length: 11 residues. The V end was cut by 4 bases, the J end by 6 bases, with 6 bases between. The CDR3 protein is CASSSSDGYTF. The CDR3 DNA sequence: TGTGCCAGCAGCTCCTCCGATGGCTACACCTTC.

V is TRBV7-9 and J is TRBJ1-2, with D perhaps matching TRBD1 (6 bases). This CDR3 contains 14 residues. Trimming took 1 base from V and 8 from J, leaving 14 bases between them. Germline CDR1 and CDR2: SEHNR and FQNEAQ (reference sequence). The CDR3 DNA reads TGTGCCAGCAGCTTAGAAGGGGGAGGAAGGGGCTACACCTTC. Translating gives CASSLEGGGRGYTF.

The chain recombines TRBV5-4 with TRBJ2-7, with 7 bases lining up with TRBD1. The CDR3 runs 15 residues. With V trimmed by 4 bases and J by 0 bases, 7 bases remained unmatched. Germline lookup yields CDR1 SGHNT and CDR2 YYREEE (reference sequence). The CDR3 region is CASSRGQRSSYEQYF. The CDR3 coding sequence is TGTGCCAGCAGCAGGGGACAGAGAAGCTCCTACGAGCAGTACTTC. Complete variable domain (other parts from reference TRBV5-4 and TRBJ2-7): ETGVTQSPTHLIKTRGQQVTLRCSSQSGHNTVSWYQQALGQGPQFIFQYYREEENGRGNFPPRFSGLQFPNYSSELNVNALELDDSALYLCASSRGQRSSYEQYFGPGTRLTVT.

The V call is TRBV9, the J call TRBJ1-2; weak D call: TRBD1 (6 bases). Germline assignment: CDR1 SGDLS and CDR2 YYNGEE. The V end was cut by 0 bases, the J end by 8 bases, with 14 bases between. The CDR3 is 14 amino acids. CDR3: CASSVVTGAAGYTF. In DNA form, the CDR3 reads TGTGCCAGCAGCGTAGTGACGGGGGCGGCGGGCTACACCTTC.

CDR3 nucleotides: TGTGCCAGCGAGGACAGCTCTGGAAACACCATATATTTT. Translation gives CASEDSSGNTIYF. This chain uses TRBV28 with TRBJ1-3; possible D gene TRBD1, 6 bases. Germline V gene data show CDR1 as MDHEN and CDR2 as SYDVKM. V was shortened by 8 bases and J by 0 bases, with 8 bases between the two germline ends. The CDR3 loop spans 13 amino acids.